Listed here are 19 T cell receptor beta chains from one sample, sequenced in a study of graft-versus-host responses after intestinal transplantation. Graft samples were processed, releasing intraepithelial and lamina propria lymphocytes. Profiled with immunoSEQ multiplex PCR; TCRdb holds only in-frame clones, not every one. In the table there are about 15,000 clones, approximately 59% of which are singletons. The input for sequencing was ileum tissue, taken 524 days after transplant. All receptors derive from a human patient who received an intestinal transplant, so some T cells may come from the graft donor.

This chain links TRBV10-3 with TRBJ1-2; 8 bases fit TRBD1. CDR3 length: 15 residues. V gave up 5 bases and J gave up 4 bases; unmatched junction bases: 9. Germline assignment: CDR1 ENHRY and CDR2 SYGVKD. In DNA, the CDR3 is TGTGCCATCAGTATAATATCCGGGACAGGCTATGGCTACACCTTC. Residues: CAISIISGTGYGYTF.

The J gene is TRBJ2-1, the V gene TRBV6-1, with D possibly matching TRBD2 (5 bases). Germline V gene data show CDR1 as MNHNS and CDR2 as SASEGT. The CDR3 length is 13 residues. V lost 4 bases and J lost 5, with 9 bases in between. CDR3 amino acids: CASSARGNNEQFF. CDR3 nucleotides: TGTGCCAGCAGTGCCCGGGGAAACAATGAGCAGTTCTTC.

This clone appeared once. The rearrangement links TRBV19 to TRBJ1-1, with D unresolved. Germline assignment: CDR1 LNHDA and CDR2 SQIVND (reference sequence). This CDR3 has 13 amino acids. Trimming took off 1 base at V and 2 bases at J, with 5 bases between the two ends. The CDR3 DNA follows: TGTGCCAGTAGTATAGCCATTAACACTGAAGCTTTCTTT. Protein product: CASSIAINTEAFF.

The V gene is TRBV5-6, the J gene TRBJ2-1; 8 bases are shared with TRBD1. The CDR3 is 15 amino acids. V shed 4 bases and J 0 bases; nucleotides not matched to a gene: 3. The germline V gene has CDR1 SGHDT and CDR2 YYEEEE. The CDR3 sequence: CASSRDRGSYNEQFF. CDR3 nucleotide sequence: TGTGCCAGCAGCAGAGACAGGGGCTCCTACAATGAGCAGTTCTTC.

This chain links TRBV7-2 with TRBJ1-2; TRBD1 matches 9 bases. V shed 11 bases, J shed 7 bases, and the junction held 11 bases outside the gene matches. The CDR3 contains 13 residues. Germline V gene sequence: CDR1 SGHTA, CDR2 FQGNSA. CDR3: CAARRDRVTGYTF. The DNA of the CDR3 is TGTGCCGCCAGAAGGGACAGGGTTACTGGCTACACCTTC.

V gene TRBV11-3 combines with J gene TRBJ2-7, with a tentative D call TRBD1 (5 bases). The V end was cut by 2 bases, the J end by 3 bases, with 11 bases between. CDR1 and CDR2 (germline): SGHNT, YENEEA. The length of the CDR3 is 14 residues. CDR3 region: CASSLTGLYYEQYF. The CDR3 nucleotides are TGTGCCAGCAGCTTAACAGGCCTCTACTACGAGCAGTACTTC. The whole variable domain, remainder taken from reference TRBV11-3 and TRBJ2-7, is EAGVVQSPRYKIIEKKQPVAFWCNPISGHNTLYWYLQNLGQGPELLIRYENEEAVDDSQLPKDRFSAERLKGVDSTLKIQPAELGDSAVYLCASSLTGLYYEQYFGPGTRLTVT.

This rearrangement joins TRBV5-5 to TRBJ1-6, with TRBD1 identical over 8 bases. The V gene's germline CDR1 is SGHKS and CDR2 YYEKEE (reference sequence). V lost 3 bases, J lost 6 bases, and 11 bases stayed unmatched. The CDR3 is 17 amino acids. CDR3 protein: CASSSALRDRSNSPLHF. The CDR3 nucleotides read TGTGCCAGCAGCTCCGCCCTCCGGGACAGGAGTAATTCACCCCTCCACTTT. The full variable domain, with the rest looked up from reference TRBV5-5 and TRBJ1-6, is DAGVTQSPTHLIKTRGQQVTLRCSPISGHKSVSWYQQVLGQGPQFIFQYYEKEERGRGNFPDRFSARQFPNYSSELNVNALLLGDSALYLCASSSALRDRSNSPLHFGNGTRLTVT.

The CDR3 nucleotides are TGTGCCAGCAGTGCGACTAGCGGGGGGAACAATGAGCAGTTCTTC. Protein: CASSATSGGNNEQFF. The rearrangement uses TRBV6-4 and TRBJ2-1; 13 positions match TRBD2. V lost 4 bases, J lost 5 bases, and 2 bases stayed unmatched. CDR1 is MRHNA, CDR2 SNTAGT, per germline. The CDR3 totals 15 residues.

This clone is categorized as medium-sized (0.01 to 0.1%). This rearrangement joins TRBV19 to TRBJ1-1, with a possible D match to TRBD1 (5 bases). From germline, CDR1 is LNHDA and CDR2 SQIVND (reference sequence). The germline V and J ends were trimmed by 5 bases and 1 base, with 11 bases remaining between them. The CDR3 has 14 amino acids. The DNA of the CDR3 is TGTGCCAGTAGTTCACAGGTAAAGAACACTGAAGCTTTCTTT. It encodes CASSSQVKNTEAFF.

This clone was detected a few times. The chain uses TRBV9 and TRBJ1-1; TRBD1 matches 8 bases. Germline V gives CDR1 SGDLS, CDR2 YYNGEE. CDR3 length: 13 residues. J was trimmed by 3 bases and V by 4 bases; bases with no gene match: 2. The CDR3 loop reads CASSLDRDTEAFF. In nucleotides, the CDR3 is TGTGCCAGCAGCCTGGACAGGGACACTGAAGCTTTCTTT.

The chain carries TRBV6-1 and TRBJ2-7; 12 nucleotides line up with TRBD1. V lost 4 bases, J lost 7 bases, and 14 bases stayed unmatched. The germline CDR1 and CDR2 sequences are MNHNS and SASEGT. The CDR3 extends over 17 amino acids. In nucleotides, the CDR3 is TGTGCCAGCAGTGGACCCTCCGGGACAGGGGGCGCGGGGGAGCAGTACTTC. It yields the protein CASSGPSGTGGAGEQYF.

The chain carries TRBV28 and TRBJ1-3; D uncertain. The CDR3 loop spans 14 amino acids. The germline CDR1 and CDR2 sequences are MDHEN and SYDVKM. Trimming took off 4 bases at V and 4 bases at J, with 11 bases between the two ends. The CDR3 loop reads CASSWEAAGNTIYF. CDR3 nucleotides: TGTGCCAGCAGTTGGGAGGCTGCGGGAAACACCATATATTTT.

V and J are TRBV7-8 and TRBJ1-1; the match to TRBD1 covers 9 bases. The germline V gene has CDR1 SGHVS and CDR2 FQNEAQ. The V segment lost 3 bases and the J segment 1 base; nucleotides outside the gene matches: 0. The CDR3 spans 14 residues. The CDR3 nucleotides read TGTGCCAGCAGCTTGGACAGGGGGAACACTGAAGCTTTCTTT. It codes for CASSLDRGNTEAFF.

The rearrangement joins TRBV4-1 to TRBJ2-3, with D maybe TRBD2 (6 bases). Trimming took off 0 bases at V and 4 bases at J, with 14 bases between the two ends. Per the germline V gene, CDR1 is MGHRA and CDR2 is YSYEKL. This CDR3 has 16 amino acids. CDR3 sequence (DNA): TGCGCCAGCAGCCAAGACAGCGGGTATACACCAGATACGCAGTATTTT. Its protein is CASSQDSGYTPDTQYF.

The rearrangement joins TRBV6-5 to TRBJ2-7; 7 nucleotides match TRBD2. With 7 bases clipped from V and 6 bases from J, the junction kept 12 bases outside the gene matches. The length of the CDR3 is 14 residues. Germline V gene sequence: CDR1 MNHEY, CDR2 SVGAGI. The CDR3 protein is CASTPGTGGREQYF. CDR3 sequence (DNA): TGTGCCAGCACTCCGGGGACGGGGGGTCGCGAGCAGTACTTC.

V and J are TRBV18 and TRBJ1-1; D possibly corresponds to TRBD1 (6 bases). Germline lookup yields CDR1 KGHSH and CDR2 LQKENI. V was trimmed by 0 bases and J by 4 bases, leaving 6 bases between them. The CDR3 loop spans 13 amino acids. CDR3 coding DNA: TGTGCCAGCTCACCACCAGGGGGCACTGAAGCTTTCTTT. Protein: CASSPPGGTEAFF.

The chain combines TRBV2 with TRBJ1-5; the match to TRBD1 covers 9 bases. V was pared by 6 bases and J by 6 bases, with 9 bases of the junction left unmatched. CDR3 length equals 15 residues. The germline V gene has CDR1 SNHLY and CDR2 FYNNEI. CDR3 residues: CASRVDRGEGQPQHF. As DNA, the CDR3 is TGTGCCAGCAGAGTAGACAGGGGGGAAGGTCAGCCCCAGCATTTT.

The chain recombines TRBV6-5 with TRBJ1-2, with D possibly matching TRBD1 (5 bases). V was clipped by 5 bases and J by 8 bases, with 18 bases between them. The length of the CDR3 is 14 residues. The germline CDR1 and CDR2 sequences are MNHEY and SVGAGI. The CDR3 here is CASSRQTNLYGYTF. The CDR3 region has the DNA TGTGCCAGCAGTAGACAGACCAACCTATACGGCTACACCTTC.

On this clone: A read error may produce the germline difference seen at one junction end. V is TRBV28 and J is TRBJ2-1, with TRBD2 matching over 7 bases. CDR1 is MDHEN and CDR2 is SYDVKM in the germline V gene. This CDR3 has 14 amino acids. CDR3 bases: TGTGCCAGCCAACCCTCCAGGGACTACGATGAGCAGTTCTTC. Protein: CASQPSRDYDEQFF.